This TCR beta chain is drawn from a study of blood T cell repertoires in COVID-19 (dated by TCRdb to 2018 to 2020). With regard to the full study: The collaborator samples originated in the United States, Italy and Spain and spanned the acute and convalescent phases of COVID-19. The material from the prospective study consisted of cDNA or gDNA derived from T cells, B-cell-depleted T cells, or PBMCs. Deeply sampled blood TCRbeta repertoires from subjects exposed to, actively infected with, or recovered from COVID-19 were included in the dataset. The repertoires were made available in a free public database intended to serve as a resource for research on the immune response to SARS-CoV-2. Samples were obtained from the ongoing ImmuneRACE study (first 160 participants) and from 1,254 subjects provided by 6 global collaborators. Sample metadata almost always included a de-identified subject ID, COVID-19 status, age in years and sex. Where available, HLA class I and class II types were taken from metadata supplied by the sample provider and were not determined by assay-based typing.

Details on this clone: It lacks a known antigen. Qualities for individual bases were not recorded, and no much larger clone is one base off.

Paper-wide results and their limitations: Clinical and demographic metadata were provided uncurated, with the amount varying by source and participant.

Each collaborating institution followed its own protocols to collect whole blood in K2EDTA tubes. For TCRbeta analysis, collaborator samples were shipped as frozen whole blood, as isolated PBMCs, or as DNA extracted from either sample type. CDR1 and CDR2 are read off the germline V gene (reference sequence) as SGHNT and YYREEE. Counted from cysteine to phenylalanine, this CDR3 has 13 amino acids. This entry keeps only the CDR3 DNA: 39 bases, framed from base 1. Trimming removed 0 bases from V and 0 bases from J, leaving 2 bases between the germline ends. TCRbeta CDR3 regions were amplified from genomic DNA using the immunoSEQ Assay, a bias-controlled multiplex PCR. Per the original workflow: Within the assay, amplification of reference gene primers was used to estimate how many nucleated cells each sample contained. Sequence reads were collapsed and filtered to measure the absolute abundance of every unique TCRbeta CDR3 rearrangement. For each sample, productive Simpson clonality was calculated as the square root of Simpson's diversity index across productive rearrangements. TCRdb holds this immuneACCESS table with in-frame rearrangements only. Some clones are missing; in checked studies, unresolved V genes explain under half, and the rest has no known cause. That table furnishes V, J and clone size, whereas the DNA furnished D and trimming. This sample comprises about 31,000 clones, around 92% of them detected only once. 0.55% of the sample is in the top ten clones.

The chain is assembled from TRBV5-4 and TRBJ2-3; the D segment cannot be called with confidence. The clonotype was recovered from a woman between 40 and 50 years old with active or convalescent COVID-19. Sequenced material: peripheral blood. The CDR3 region reads CASSLASTDTQYF. The DNA is as follows: TGTGCCAGCAGCTTGGCGAGCACAGATACGCAGTATTTT.